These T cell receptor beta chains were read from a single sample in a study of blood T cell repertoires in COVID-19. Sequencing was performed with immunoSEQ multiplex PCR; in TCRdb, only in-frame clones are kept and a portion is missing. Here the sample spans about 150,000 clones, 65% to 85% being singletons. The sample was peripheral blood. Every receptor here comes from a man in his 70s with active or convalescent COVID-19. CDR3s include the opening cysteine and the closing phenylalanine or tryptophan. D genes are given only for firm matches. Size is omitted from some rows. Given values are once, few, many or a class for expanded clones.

CDR3aa: CASRPDSRRNTIYF; CDR3nt: TGTGCCAGCAGACCGGACAGTCGGCGAAACACCATATATTTT; j_gene: TRBJ1-3; len: 14; d_gene: -; abundance: -; v_gene: TRBV27
CDR3aa: CASSQDRKGRAQETQYF; CDR3nt: TGCGCCAGCAGCCAAGATCGAAAAGGGAGGGCTCAAGAGACCCAGTACTTC; j_gene: TRBJ2-5; len: 17; d_gene: TRBD2; abundance: -; v_gene: TRBV4-1
CDR3aa: CASNPTGPPLETQYF; CDR3nt: TGTGCCAGCAACCCGACAGGTCCTCCTCTAGAGACCCAGTACTTC; j_gene: TRBJ2-5; len: 15; d_gene: -; abundance: -; v_gene: TRBV6-5
CDR3aa: CASSLASGTDTQYF; CDR3nt: TGTGCCAGCAGCTTGGCCTCTGGTACAGATACGCAGTATTTT; j_gene: TRBJ2-3; len: 14; d_gene: -; abundance: -; v_gene: TRBV7-3
CDR3aa: CASSVDRVGPQHF; CDR3nt: TGTGCCAGCAGTGTGGACAGGGTAGGACCCCAGCATTTT; j_gene: TRBJ1-5; len: 13; d_gene: TRBD1; abundance: -; v_gene: TRBV28
CDR3aa: CASSLPKGEGARSSGANVLTF; CDR3nt: TGTGCCAGCAGCTTACCAAAGGGAGAGGGGGCTCGGTCTTCTGGGGCCAACGTCCTGACTTTC; j_gene: TRBJ2-6; len: 21; d_gene: TRBD1; abundance: -; v_gene: TRBV7-8
CDR3aa: CASSSPAGGSGTDTQYF; CDR3nt: TGTGCCAGCAGCTCCCCAGCCGGCGGGAGTGGGACAGATACGCAGTATTTT; j_gene: TRBJ2-3; len: 17; d_gene: TRBD2; abundance: -; v_gene: TRBV7-9
CDR3aa: CAISDNSEIYGYTF; CDR3nt: TGTGCCATCAGTGACAACAGTGAAATCTATGGCTACACCTTC; j_gene: TRBJ1-2; len: 14; d_gene: -; abundance: -; v_gene: TRBV10-3
CDR3aa: CASSVGDSGGVPSSTDTQYF; CDR3nt: TGTGCCAGCAGCGTAGGGGATAGCGGGGGGGTACCTTCTAGCACAGATACGCAGTATTTT; j_gene: TRBJ2-3; len: 20; d_gene: TRBD2; abundance: -; v_gene: TRBV9
CDR3aa: CASSYSSRTDTQYF; CDR3nt: TGTGCCAGCAGTTACTCGAGCCGCACAGATACGCAGTATTTT; j_gene: TRBJ2-3; len: 14; d_gene: -; abundance: -; v_gene: TRBV6-2/TRBV6-3
CDR3aa: CASSIRSGETYGYTF; CDR3nt: TGTGCCAGTAGTATCCGGTCAGGGGAAACGTATGGCTACACCTTC; j_gene: TRBJ1-2; len: 15; d_gene: -; abundance: -; v_gene: TRBV19
CDR3aa: CASSRISSTGGINQPQHF; CDR3nt: TGTGCCAGCAGCCGAATAAGTAGCACAGGGGGCATCAATCAGCCCCAGCATTTT; j_gene: TRBJ1-5; len: 18; d_gene: TRBD1; abundance: once; v_gene: TRBV5-5
CDR3aa: CASRASGTWWETQYF; CDR3nt: TGTGCCAGTAGGGCTAGCGGGACCTGGTGGGAGACCCAGTACTTC; j_gene: TRBJ2-5; len: 15; d_gene: TRBD2; abundance: -; v_gene: TRBV19
CDR3aa: CAWSVLAGVNEQFF; CDR3nt: TGTGCCTGGAGTGTACTAGCGGGAGTAAATGAGCAGTTCTTC; j_gene: TRBJ2-1; len: 14; d_gene: TRBD2; abundance: few; v_gene: TRBV30
CDR3aa: CASSPSYPGQDYEQYF; CDR3nt: TGTGCCAGCAGTCCCTCATACCCGGGACAGGACTACGAGCAGTACTTC; j_gene: TRBJ2-7; len: 16; d_gene: TRBD1; abundance: -; v_gene: TRBV6-8
CDR3aa: CASKDYYTQTSNEQFF; CDR3nt: TGCGCCAGCAAGGACTACTACACCCAGACCAGCAATGAGCAGTTCTTC; j_gene: TRBJ2-1; len: 16; d_gene: -; abundance: -; v_gene: TRBV5-1
CDR3aa: CASSPGAPNTEAFF; CDR3nt: TGTGCCAGCAGCCCAGGGGCCCCGAACACTGAAGCTTTCTTT; j_gene: TRBJ1-1; len: 14; d_gene: -; abundance: once; v_gene: TRBV6-2/TRBV6-3
CDR3aa: CASSLPSRDRGQGTEAFF; CDR3nt: TGCGCCAGCAGCTTGCCCTCCCGGGACAGGGGTCAGGGCACTGAAGCTTTCTTT; j_gene: TRBJ1-1; len: 18; d_gene: TRBD1; abundance: once; v_gene: TRBV5-1
CDR3aa: CASSPTGTGNIQYF; CDR3nt: TGTGCCAGCAGCCCTACGGGAACGGGGAACATTCAGTACTTC; j_gene: TRBJ2-4; len: 14; d_gene: -; abundance: -; v_gene: TRBV14
CDR3aa: CASRTFIRETGELFF; CDR3nt: TGTGCCAGCAGAACTTTCATCAGGGAAACCGGGGAGCTGTTTTTT; j_gene: TRBJ2-2; len: 15; d_gene: -; abundance: -; v_gene: TRBV6-5
CDR3aa: CAWRTFGTNHEQYF; CDR3nt: TGTGCCTGGCGGACATTCGGTACGAACCACGAGCAGTACTTC; j_gene: TRBJ2-7; len: 14; d_gene: -; abundance: -; v_gene: TRBV30
CDR3aa: CASSRGDSQDLGYTF; CDR3nt: TGCGCCAGCAGCAGGGGGGACAGTCAGGACCTTGGCTACACCTTC; j_gene: TRBJ1-2; len: 15; d_gene: TRBD1; abundance: -; v_gene: TRBV5-1
CDR3aa: CATSRDRDRAFF; CDR3nt: TGTGCCACCAGCAGAGATCGGGACAGAGCTTTCTTT; j_gene: TRBJ1-1; len: 12; d_gene: TRBD1; abundance: -; v_gene: TRBV15
CDR3aa: CASSHGLAGGSTDTQYF; CDR3nt: TGCGCCAGCAGTCACGGACTAGCGGGAGGAAGCACAGATACGCAGTATTTT; j_gene: TRBJ2-3; len: 17; d_gene: TRBD2; abundance: -; v_gene: TRBV5-1
CDR3aa: CSVILRVAGGTDTQYF; CDR3nt: TGCAGCGTTATCCTGAGGGTGGCGGGAGGCACAGATACGCAGTATTTT; j_gene: TRBJ2-3; len: 16; d_gene: TRBD2; abundance: -; v_gene: TRBV29-1
CDR3aa: CASSEGHSVNTEAFF; CDR3nt: TGTGCCAGCAGCGAAGGACACTCAGTTAACACTGAAGCTTTCTTT; j_gene: TRBJ1-1; len: 15; d_gene: -; abundance: -; v_gene: TRBV9
CDR3aa: CSVRREPEDEQYF; CDR3nt: TGCAGCGTCCGCAGGGAACCCGAAGATGAGCAGTACTTC; j_gene: TRBJ2-7; len: 13; d_gene: -; abundance: -; v_gene: TRBV29-1
CDR3aa: CASSLGWGAAEKLFF; CDR3nt: TGTGCCAGCAGCTTGGGATGGGGCGCAGCTGAAAAACTGTTTTTT; j_gene: TRBJ1-4; len: 15; d_gene: -; abundance: -; v_gene: TRBV5-5
CDR3aa: CASRGDRGGEKLFF; CDR3nt: TGTGCCAGCAGAGGGGACAGGGGCGGGGAAAAACTGTTTTTT; j_gene: TRBJ1-4; len: 14; d_gene: TRBD1; abundance: few; v_gene: TRBV28
CDR3aa: CASSPQDYEQYF; CDR3nt: TGTGCCAGCTCGCCCCAGGATTACGAGCAGTACTTC; j_gene: TRBJ2-7; len: 12; d_gene: -; abundance: -; v_gene: TRBV18
CDR3aa: CASSLRGYEQYF; CDR3nt: TGTGCCAGCAGCTTAAGGGGGTACGAGCAGTACTTC; j_gene: TRBJ2-7; len: 12; d_gene: -; abundance: -; v_gene: TRBV5-6
CDR3aa: CASSNIRARQENSYGYTF; CDR3nt: TGTGCCAGCTCAAACATCAGAGCGCGACAGGAAAACTCCTATGGCTACACCTTC; j_gene: TRBJ1-2; len: 18; d_gene: -; abundance: -; v_gene: TRBV18
CDR3aa: CASSYSRHYPYEQYF; CDR3nt: TGTGCCAGCAGTTACTCCCGGCACTACCCCTACGAGCAGTACTTC; j_gene: TRBJ2-7; len: 15; d_gene: -; abundance: -; v_gene: TRBV6-5
CDR3aa: CASSLRGFSGANVLTF; CDR3nt: TGTGCCAGCAGCCTGAGGGGGTTCTCTGGGGCCAACGTCCTGACTTTC; j_gene: TRBJ2-6; len: 16; d_gene: -; abundance: -; v_gene: TRBV3-1/TRBV3-2
CDR3aa: CASSSDGGQISGNTIYF; CDR3nt: TGCGCCAGCAGCTCGGATGGTGGGCAGATCTCTGGAAACACCATATATTTT; j_gene: TRBJ1-3; len: 17; d_gene: -; abundance: -; v_gene: TRBV5-1
CDR3aa: CASSEEAGRNSPLHF; CDR3nt: TGTGCCAGCAGTGAAGAGGCAGGGAGGAATTCACCCCTCCACTTT; j_gene: TRBJ1-6; len: 15; d_gene: -; abundance: -; v_gene: TRBV2
CDR3aa: CASSAWGLAGSDTQYF; CDR3nt: TGTGCCAGCAGCGCCTGGGGACTAGCGGGGTCAGATACGCAGTATTTT; j_gene: TRBJ2-3; len: 16; d_gene: TRBD2; abundance: -; v_gene: TRBV7-2
CDR3aa: CASSSGSSGNTIYF; CDR3nt: TGTGCCAGCAGCTCCGGGAGCTCTGGAAACACCATATATTTT; j_gene: TRBJ1-3; len: 14; d_gene: -; abundance: -; v_gene: TRBV28
CDR3aa: CASSRPGGNTEAFF; CDR3nt: TGTGCCAGCTCACGCCCAGGGGGGAACACTGAAGCTTTCTTT; j_gene: TRBJ1-1; len: 14; d_gene: TRBD1; abundance: -; v_gene: TRBV18
CDR3aa: CASSFNRGNTEAFF; CDR3nt: TGCGCCAGCAGCTTTAACAGGGGGAACACTGAAGCTTTCTTT; j_gene: TRBJ1-1; len: 14; d_gene: TRBD1; abundance: -; v_gene: TRBV5-1
CDR3aa: CASSLQGMTFGYTF; CDR3nt: TGTGCCAGCAGCTTACAGGGCATGACATTCGGCTACACCTTC; j_gene: TRBJ1-2; len: 14; d_gene: -; abundance: -; v_gene: TRBV5-8
CDR3aa: CASSDPFLLAGEHEQYF; CDR3nt: TGTGCCAGCAGTGATCCCTTTCTCCTAGCGGGAGAACACGAGCAGTACTTC; j_gene: TRBJ2-7; len: 17; d_gene: TRBD2; abundance: once; v_gene: TRBV6-1
CDR3aa: CASSFHSYEQFF; CDR3nt: TGTGCCAGCAGCTTCCACAGTTATGAGCAGTTCTTC; j_gene: TRBJ2-1; len: 12; d_gene: -; abundance: -; v_gene: TRBV13
CDR3aa: CATNAGQAGETQYF; CDR3nt: TGTGCCACCAATGCCGGGCAGGCAGGGGAGACCCAGTACTTC; j_gene: TRBJ2-5; len: 14; d_gene: -; abundance: -; v_gene: TRBV11-2
CDR3aa: CAFVRLQDYYNEQFF; CDR3nt: TGTGCCTTCGTGCGGCTTCAGGACTACTACAATGAGCAGTTCTTC; j_gene: TRBJ2-1; len: 15; d_gene: -; abundance: -; v_gene: TRBV19
CDR3aa: CASSSWTSGGETQYF; CDR3nt: TGTGCCAGCAGCTCATGGACTAGCGGGGGAGAGACCCAGTACTTC; j_gene: TRBJ2-5; len: 15; d_gene: TRBD2; abundance: once; v_gene: TRBV7-9
CDR3aa: CASSFSDRPGYTF; CDR3nt: TGTGCCAGCAGTTTTTCTGACAGGCCTGGCTACACCTTC; j_gene: TRBJ1-2; len: 13; d_gene: -; abundance: -; v_gene: TRBV12-3/TRBV12-4
CDR3aa: CASSFSGTGTDTQYF; CDR3nt: TGTGCCAGCAGTTTTAGCGGGACCGGCACAGATACGCAGTATTTT; j_gene: TRBJ2-3; len: 15; d_gene: TRBD2; abundance: -; v_gene: TRBV27
CDR3aa: CASSQGSEGNEKLFF; CDR3nt: TGCGCCAGCAGCCAAGGTAGTGAGGGAAATGAAAAACTGTTTTTT; j_gene: TRBJ1-4; len: 15; d_gene: -; abundance: -; v_gene: TRBV4-3
CDR3aa: CASSPPGTLYEQYF; CDR3nt: TGTGCCAGCAGCCCTCCGGGAACCCTCTACGAGCAGTACTTC; j_gene: TRBJ2-7; len: 14; d_gene: -; abundance: -; v_gene: TRBV9
CDR3aa: CASSPKLKTGGATDTQYF; CDR3nt: TGTGCCAGCAGTCCAAAACTCAAGACAGGTGGGGCCACAGATACGCAGTATTTT; j_gene: TRBJ2-3; len: 18; d_gene: -; abundance: once; v_gene: TRBV27
CDR3aa: CASSSWGQPDSGNTIYF; CDR3nt: TGTGCCAGCAGCTCCTGGGGCCAACCTGACTCTGGAAACACCATATATTTT; j_gene: TRBJ1-3; len: 17; d_gene: -; abundance: -; v_gene: TRBV7-9